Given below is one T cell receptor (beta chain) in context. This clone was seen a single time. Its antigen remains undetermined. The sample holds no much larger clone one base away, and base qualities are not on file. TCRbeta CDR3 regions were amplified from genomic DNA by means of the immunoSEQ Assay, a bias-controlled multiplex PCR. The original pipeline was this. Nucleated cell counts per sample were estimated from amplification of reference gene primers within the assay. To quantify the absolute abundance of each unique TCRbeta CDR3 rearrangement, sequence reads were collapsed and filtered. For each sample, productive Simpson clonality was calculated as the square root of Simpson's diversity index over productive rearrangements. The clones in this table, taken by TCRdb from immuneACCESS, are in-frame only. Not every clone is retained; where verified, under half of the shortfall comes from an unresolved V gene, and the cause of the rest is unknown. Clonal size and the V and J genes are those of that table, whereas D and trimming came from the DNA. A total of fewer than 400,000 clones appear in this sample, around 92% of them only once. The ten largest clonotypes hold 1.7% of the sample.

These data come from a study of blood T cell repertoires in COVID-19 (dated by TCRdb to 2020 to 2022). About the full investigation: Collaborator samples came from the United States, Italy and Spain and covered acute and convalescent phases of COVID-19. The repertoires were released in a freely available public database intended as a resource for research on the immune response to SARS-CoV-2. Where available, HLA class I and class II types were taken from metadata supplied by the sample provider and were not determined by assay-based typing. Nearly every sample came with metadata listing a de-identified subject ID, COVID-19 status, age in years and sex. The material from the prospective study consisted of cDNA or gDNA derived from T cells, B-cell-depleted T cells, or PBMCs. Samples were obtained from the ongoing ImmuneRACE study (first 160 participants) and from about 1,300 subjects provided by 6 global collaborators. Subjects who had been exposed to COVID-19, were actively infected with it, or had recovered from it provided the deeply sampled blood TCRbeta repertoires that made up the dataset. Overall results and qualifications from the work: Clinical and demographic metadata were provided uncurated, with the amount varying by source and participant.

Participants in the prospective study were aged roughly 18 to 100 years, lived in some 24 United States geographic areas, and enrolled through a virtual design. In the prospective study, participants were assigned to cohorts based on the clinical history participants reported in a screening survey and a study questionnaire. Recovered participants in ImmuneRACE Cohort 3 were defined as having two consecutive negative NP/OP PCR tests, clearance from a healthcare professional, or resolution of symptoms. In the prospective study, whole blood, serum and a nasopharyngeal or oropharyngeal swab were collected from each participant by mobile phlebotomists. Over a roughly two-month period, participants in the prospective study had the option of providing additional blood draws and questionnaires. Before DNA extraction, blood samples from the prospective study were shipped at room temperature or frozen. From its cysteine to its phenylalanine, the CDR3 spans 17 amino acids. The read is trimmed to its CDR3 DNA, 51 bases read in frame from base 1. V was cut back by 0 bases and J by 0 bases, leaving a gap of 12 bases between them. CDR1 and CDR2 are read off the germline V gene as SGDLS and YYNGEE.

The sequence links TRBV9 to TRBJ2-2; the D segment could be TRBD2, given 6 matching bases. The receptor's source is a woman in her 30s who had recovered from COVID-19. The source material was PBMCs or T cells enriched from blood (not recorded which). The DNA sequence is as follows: TGTGCCAGCAGCGTAGGGCCCGGAGGGGCGAACACCGGGGAGCTGTTTTTT. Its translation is CASSVGPGGANTGELFF.